The clone carrying this T cell receptor (beta chain) was found many times. Its antigen is unknown. The data belong to a study of T-cell reconstitution after alpha-beta-depleted transplantation in children. Overall study findings and caveats: About two months after transplant, alpha-beta T cells reportedly came from several hundred expanded graft clones.

Unmatched junction bases numbered 6, after V lost 0 bases and J lost 3 bases. Germline values: CDR1 SGHRS, CDR2 YFSETQ. The CDR3 covers 16 residues. Preparation of the TCRbeta library was carried out with unique molecular identifiers. Using its own MiXCR run on the PCR reads, TCRdb lists one record per CDR3 protein. The sample shows approximately 300,000 distinct CDR3 sequences, around 10% of them seen only once. Sequences were derived from PBMCs, sampled before TCRalphabeta/CD19-depleted stem cell transplant. This TCR was recovered from a boy under two years old with acute myeloid leukemia, due to receive a stem cell transplant. The V gene is TRBV5-1, the J gene TRBJ1-1; 9 nucleotides agree with TRBD1. The CDR3, as DNA: TGCGCCAGCAGCTTGGTCTCCGGGACAGGGTACACTGAAGCTTTCTTT. Protein sequence: CASSLVSGTGYTEAFF.